This TCR beta chain was identified during a study of T cell changes during pregnancy in multiple sclerosis (dated by TCRdb to the late 2010s). At the level of the whole study: Changes in the T cell repertoire over the course of pregnancy were examined in this study in women with multiple sclerosis.

Library preparation employed the immunoSEQ multiplex PCR assay. TCRdb carries this immuneACCESS record with in-frame sequences only. Its versions omit some clonotypes, under half of them owing to an unresolved V gene in the studies checked, with the rest unexplained. The sample table holds 70,000 to 80,000 clones, of which 92% were seen once. The ten largest clones capture roughly 3.7% of the sample. Note on this clone: Its binding antigen is unknown. Per-base quality was not reported, and no clone a single base away is much larger than it.

The germline V gene gives CDR1 as MGHDK and CDR2 as SYGVNS. Trimmed from V: 5 bases; trimmed from J: 6 bases; junction bases lacking a gene match: 7. The CDR3 goes from the cysteine to the phenylalanine over 14 residues. Solely the CDR3 DNA is kept, with 42 bases framed from the first base. The receptor comes from a female donor in good health, enrolled as a control in a pregnancy study. The specimen comprised peripheral blood, sampled after pregnancy. The chain was built from TRBV25-1 and TRBJ1-2, and 9 junctional nucleotides match TRBD1. The nucleotide sequence reads TGTGCCAGCAGTCCATCCGGGACAGGGAATGGCTACACCTTC. Translated, it reads CASSPSGTGNGYTF.